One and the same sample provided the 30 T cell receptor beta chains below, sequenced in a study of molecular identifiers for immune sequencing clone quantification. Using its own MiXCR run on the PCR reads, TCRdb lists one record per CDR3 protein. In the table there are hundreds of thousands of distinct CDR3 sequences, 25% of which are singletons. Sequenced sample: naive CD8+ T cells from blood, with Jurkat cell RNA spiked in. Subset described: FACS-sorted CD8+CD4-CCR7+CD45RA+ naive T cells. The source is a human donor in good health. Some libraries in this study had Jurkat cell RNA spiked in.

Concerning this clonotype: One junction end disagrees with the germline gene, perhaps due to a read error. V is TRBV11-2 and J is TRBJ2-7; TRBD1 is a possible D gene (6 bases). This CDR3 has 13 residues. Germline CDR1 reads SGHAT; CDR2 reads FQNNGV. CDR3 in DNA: TGTGCCGGCAGAGGGGGAGCTGGGTACGAGCAGTACTTC. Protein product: CAGRGGAGYEQYF. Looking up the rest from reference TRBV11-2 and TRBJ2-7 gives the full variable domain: EAGVAQSPRYKIIEKRQSVAFWCNPISGHATLYWYQQILGQGPKLLIQFQNNGVVDDSQLPKDRFSAERLKGVDSTLKIQPAKLEDSAVYLCAGRGGAGYEQYFGPGTRLTVT.

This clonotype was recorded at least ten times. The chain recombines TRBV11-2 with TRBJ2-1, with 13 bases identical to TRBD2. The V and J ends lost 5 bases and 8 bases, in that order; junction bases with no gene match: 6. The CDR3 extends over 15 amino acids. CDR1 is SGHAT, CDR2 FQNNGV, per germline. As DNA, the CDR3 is TGTGCCAGCAGCGGTTGGGGACTAGCGGGGTATGAGCAGTTCTTC. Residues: CASSGWGLAGYEQFF. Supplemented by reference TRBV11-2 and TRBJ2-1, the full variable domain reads EAGVAQSPRYKIIEKRQSVAFWCNPISGHATLYWYQQILGQGPKLLIQFQNNGVVDDSQLPKDRFSAERLKGVDSTLKIQPAKLEDSAVYLCASSGWGLAGYEQFFGPGTRLTVL.

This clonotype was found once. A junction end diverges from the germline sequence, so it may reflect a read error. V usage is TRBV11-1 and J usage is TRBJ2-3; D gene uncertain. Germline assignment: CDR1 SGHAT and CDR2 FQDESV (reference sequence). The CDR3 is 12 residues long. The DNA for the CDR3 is TGTGTCAGCAGCTTATGGCCAGATACGCAGTATTTT. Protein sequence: CVSSLWPDTQYF.

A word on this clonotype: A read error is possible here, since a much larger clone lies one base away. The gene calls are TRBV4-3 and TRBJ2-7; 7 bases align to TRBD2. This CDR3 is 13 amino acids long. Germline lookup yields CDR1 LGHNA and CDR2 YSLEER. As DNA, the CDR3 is TGCGCCAGCAGCCAAGCTCGGGACTACGAGCGGTACTTC. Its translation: CASSQARDYERYF.

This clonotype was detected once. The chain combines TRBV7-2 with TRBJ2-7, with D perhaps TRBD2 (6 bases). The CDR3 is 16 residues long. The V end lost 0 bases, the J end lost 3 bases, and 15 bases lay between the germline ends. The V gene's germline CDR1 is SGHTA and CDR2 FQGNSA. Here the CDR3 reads CASSLARGAAGYEQYF. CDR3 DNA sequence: TGTGCCAGCAGCTTAGCGCGCGGGGCGGCCGGCTACGAGCAGTACTTC. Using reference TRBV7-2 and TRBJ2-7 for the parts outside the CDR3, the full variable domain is GAGVSQSPSNKVTEKGKDVELRCDPISGHTALYWYRQSLGQGLEFLIYFQGNSAPDKSGLPSDRFSAERTGGSVSTLTIQRTQQEDSAVYLCASSLARGAAGYEQYFGPGTRLTVT.

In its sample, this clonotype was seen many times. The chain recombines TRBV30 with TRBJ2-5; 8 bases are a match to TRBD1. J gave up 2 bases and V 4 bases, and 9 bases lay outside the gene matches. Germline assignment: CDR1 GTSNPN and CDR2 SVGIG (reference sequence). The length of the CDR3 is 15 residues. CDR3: CAWNFGQGPQETQYF. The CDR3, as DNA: TGTGCCTGGAACTTCGGACAGGGACCACAAGAGACCCAGTACTTC.

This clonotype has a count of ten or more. The CDR3 DNA reads as TGTGCCAGCAGCACGACCAAGACGGGACAGGACCAGTACGAGCAGTACTTC. Its protein is CASSTTKTGQDQYEQYF. The genes are TRBV7-9 and TRBJ2-7, with 8 nucleotides matching TRBD1. Trimming cost V 5 bases and J 4 bases; bases outside gene matches: 16. The CDR3 length is 17 residues. Germline-derived CDR1 and CDR2 are SEHNR and FQNEAQ (reference sequence).

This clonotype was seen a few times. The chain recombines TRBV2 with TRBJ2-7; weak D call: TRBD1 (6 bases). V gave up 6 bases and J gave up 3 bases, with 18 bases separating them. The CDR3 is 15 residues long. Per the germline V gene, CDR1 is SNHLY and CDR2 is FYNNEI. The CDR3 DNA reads TGTGCCAGCAGGTACCGGGACACATACCGCTACGAGCAGTACTTC. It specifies CASRYRDTYRYEQYF.

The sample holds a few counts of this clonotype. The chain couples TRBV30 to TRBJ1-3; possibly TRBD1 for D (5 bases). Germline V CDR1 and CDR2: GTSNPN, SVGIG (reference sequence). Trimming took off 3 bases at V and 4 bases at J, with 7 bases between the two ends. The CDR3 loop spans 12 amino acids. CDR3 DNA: TGTGCCTGGAGCGGGGACGGAAACACCATATATTTT. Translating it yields CAWSGDGNTIYF.

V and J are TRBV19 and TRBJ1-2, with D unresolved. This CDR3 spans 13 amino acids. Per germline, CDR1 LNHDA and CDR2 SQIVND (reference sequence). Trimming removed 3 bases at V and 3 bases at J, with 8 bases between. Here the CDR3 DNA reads TGTGCCAGTAGTATGCCGGACGACTATGGCTACACCTTC. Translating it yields CASSMPDDYGYTF.

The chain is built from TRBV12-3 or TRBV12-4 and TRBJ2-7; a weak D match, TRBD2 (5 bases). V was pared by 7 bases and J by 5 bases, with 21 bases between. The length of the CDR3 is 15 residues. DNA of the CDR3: TGTGCCAGCACCCATGCCCCGGCTAGCAGGCACGAGCAGTACTTC. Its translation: CASTHAPASRHEQYF.

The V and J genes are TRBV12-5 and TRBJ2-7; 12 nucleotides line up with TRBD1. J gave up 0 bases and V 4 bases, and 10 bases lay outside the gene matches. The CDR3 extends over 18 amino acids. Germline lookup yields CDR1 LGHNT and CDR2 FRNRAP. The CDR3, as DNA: TGTGCTAGTGGTTCCGGGACAGGGGGCAATCTCAACTCCTACGAGCAGTACTTC. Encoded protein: CASGSGTGGNLNSYEQYF.

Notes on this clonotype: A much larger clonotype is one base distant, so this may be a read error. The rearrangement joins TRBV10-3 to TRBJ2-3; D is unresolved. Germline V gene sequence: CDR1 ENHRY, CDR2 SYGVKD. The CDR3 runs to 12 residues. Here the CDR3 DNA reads TGTGCCATCAGTGAGTCTACAGATGCGCAGTATTTT. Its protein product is CAISESTDAQYF.

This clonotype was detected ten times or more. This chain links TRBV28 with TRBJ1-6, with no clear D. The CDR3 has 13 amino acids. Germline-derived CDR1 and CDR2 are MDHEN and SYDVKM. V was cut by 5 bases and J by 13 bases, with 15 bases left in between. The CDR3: CASSPSSRTPLHF. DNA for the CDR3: TGTGCCAGCAGTCCCTCTTCCCGTACCCCCCTCCACTTT.

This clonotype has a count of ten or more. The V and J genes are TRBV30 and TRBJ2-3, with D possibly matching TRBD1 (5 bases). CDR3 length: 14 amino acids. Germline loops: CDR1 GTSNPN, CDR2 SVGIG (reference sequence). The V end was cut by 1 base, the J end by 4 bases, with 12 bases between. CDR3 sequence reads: CAWSDRLSSDTQYF. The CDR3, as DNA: TGTGCCTGGAGTGACAGGCTGAGCTCAGATACGCAGTATTTT. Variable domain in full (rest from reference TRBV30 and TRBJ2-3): SQTIHQWPATLVQPVGSPLSLECTVEGTSNPNLYWYRQAAGRGLQLLFYSVGIGQISSEVPQNLSASRPQDRQFILSSKKLLLSDSGFYLCAWSDRLSSDTQYFGPGTRLTVL.

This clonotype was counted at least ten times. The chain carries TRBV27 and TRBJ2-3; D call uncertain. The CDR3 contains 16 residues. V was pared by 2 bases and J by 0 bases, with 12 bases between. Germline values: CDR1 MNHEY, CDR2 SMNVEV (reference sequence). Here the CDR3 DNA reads TGTGCCAGCAGTTTAGTTGCGGTCCTAAGCACAGATACGCAGTATTTT. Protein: CASSLVAVLSTDTQYF.

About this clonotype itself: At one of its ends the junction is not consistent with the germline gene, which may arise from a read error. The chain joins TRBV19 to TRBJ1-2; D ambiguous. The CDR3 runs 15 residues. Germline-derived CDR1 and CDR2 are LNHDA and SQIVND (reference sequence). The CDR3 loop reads CASSIGSPAPYGYAF. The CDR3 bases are TGTGCCAGTAGTATTGGGAGTCCGGCCCCCTATGGCTACGCCTTC.

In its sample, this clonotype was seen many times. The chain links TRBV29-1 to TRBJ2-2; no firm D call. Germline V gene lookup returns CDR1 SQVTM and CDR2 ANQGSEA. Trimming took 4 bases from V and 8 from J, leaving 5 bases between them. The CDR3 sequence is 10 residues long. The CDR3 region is CSVVSGELFF. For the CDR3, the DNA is TGCAGCGTTGTGTCAGGGGAGCTGTTTTTT.

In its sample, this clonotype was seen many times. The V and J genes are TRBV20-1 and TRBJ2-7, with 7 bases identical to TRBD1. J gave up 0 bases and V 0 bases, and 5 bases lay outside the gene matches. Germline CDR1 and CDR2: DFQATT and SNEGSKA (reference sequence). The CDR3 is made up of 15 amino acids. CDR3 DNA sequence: TGCAGTGCTAGAGATAGGGACAGCAGCTCCTACGAGCAGTACTTC. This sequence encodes CSARDRDSSSYEQYF.

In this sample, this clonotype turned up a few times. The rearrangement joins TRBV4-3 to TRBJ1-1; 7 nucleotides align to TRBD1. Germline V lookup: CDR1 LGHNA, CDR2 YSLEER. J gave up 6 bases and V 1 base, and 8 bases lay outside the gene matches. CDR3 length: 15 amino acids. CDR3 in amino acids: CASSQVTGYQAEAFF. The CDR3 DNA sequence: TGCGCCAGCAGCCAAGTGACAGGGTATCAAGCTGAAGCTTTCTTT.

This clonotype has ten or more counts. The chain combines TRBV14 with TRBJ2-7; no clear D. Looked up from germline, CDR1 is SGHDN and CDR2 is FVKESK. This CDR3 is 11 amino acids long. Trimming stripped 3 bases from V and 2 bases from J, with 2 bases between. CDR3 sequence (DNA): TGTGCCAGCAGCCACACCTACGAGCAGTACTTC. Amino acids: CASSHTYEQYF.

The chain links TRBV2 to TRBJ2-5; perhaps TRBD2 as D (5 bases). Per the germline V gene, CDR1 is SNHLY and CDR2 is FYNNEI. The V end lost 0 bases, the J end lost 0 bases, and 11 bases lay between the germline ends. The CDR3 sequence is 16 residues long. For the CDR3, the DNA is TGTGCCAGCAGTGAAGCCTTGCGGGCTTACCAAGAGACCCAGTACTTC. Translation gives CASSEALRAYQETQYF.

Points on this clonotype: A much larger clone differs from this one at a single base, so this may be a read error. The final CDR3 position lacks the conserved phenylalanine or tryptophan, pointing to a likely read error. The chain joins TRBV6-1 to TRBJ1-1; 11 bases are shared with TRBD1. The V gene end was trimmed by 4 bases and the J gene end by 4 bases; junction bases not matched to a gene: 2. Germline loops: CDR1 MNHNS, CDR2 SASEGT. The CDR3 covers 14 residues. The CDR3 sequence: CASSGTGGLTEAFL. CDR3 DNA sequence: TGTGCCAGCAGTGGGACAGGGGGCCTCACTGAAGCTTTCCTT.

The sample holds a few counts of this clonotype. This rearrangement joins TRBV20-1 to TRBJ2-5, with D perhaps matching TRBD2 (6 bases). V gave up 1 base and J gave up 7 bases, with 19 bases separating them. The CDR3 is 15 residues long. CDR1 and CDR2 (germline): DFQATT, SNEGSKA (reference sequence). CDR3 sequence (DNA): TGCAGTGCTAGAGTGGTGGGAGGAACAATTCTGACCCAGTACTTC. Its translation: CSARVVGGTILTQYF.

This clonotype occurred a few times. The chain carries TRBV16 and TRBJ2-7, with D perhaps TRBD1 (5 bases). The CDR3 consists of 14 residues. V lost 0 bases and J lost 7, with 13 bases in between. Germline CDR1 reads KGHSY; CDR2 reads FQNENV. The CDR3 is CASSQSIDRREQYF. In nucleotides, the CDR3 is TGTGCCAGCAGCCAATCGATAGACAGAAGGGAGCAGTACTTC.

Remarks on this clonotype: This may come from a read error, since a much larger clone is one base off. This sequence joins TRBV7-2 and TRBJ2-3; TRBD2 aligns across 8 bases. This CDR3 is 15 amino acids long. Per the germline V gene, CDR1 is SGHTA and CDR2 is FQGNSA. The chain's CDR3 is CASSQISGSTDTRYF. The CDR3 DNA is TGTGCCAGCAGCCAGATCAGCGGGAGCACAGATACGCGGTATTTT. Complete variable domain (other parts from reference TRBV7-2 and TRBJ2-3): GAGVSQSPSNKVTEKGKDVELRCDPISGHTALYWYRQSLGQGLEFLIYFQGNSAPDKSGLPSDRFSAERTGGSVSTLTIQRTQQEDSAVYLCASSQISGSTDTRYFGPGTRLTVL.

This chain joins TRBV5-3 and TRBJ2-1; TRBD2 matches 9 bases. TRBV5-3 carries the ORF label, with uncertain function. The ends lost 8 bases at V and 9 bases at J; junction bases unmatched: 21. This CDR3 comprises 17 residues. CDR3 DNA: TGTGCCAGCAGTCCTCGTTTAGCGGGAGCTTCCCCCGCTGAGCAGTTCTTC. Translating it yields CASSPRLAGASPAEQFF.

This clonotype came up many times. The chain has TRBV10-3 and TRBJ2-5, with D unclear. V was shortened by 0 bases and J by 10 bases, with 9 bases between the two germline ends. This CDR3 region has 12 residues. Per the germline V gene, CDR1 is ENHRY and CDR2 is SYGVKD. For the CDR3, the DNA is TGTGCCATCAGTGAGTCCGCCGTTGGCCAGTACTTC. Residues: CAISESAVGQYF.

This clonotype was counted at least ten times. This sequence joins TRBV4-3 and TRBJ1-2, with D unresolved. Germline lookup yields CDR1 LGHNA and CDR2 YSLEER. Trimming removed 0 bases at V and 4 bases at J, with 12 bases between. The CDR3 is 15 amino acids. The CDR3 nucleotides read TGCGCCAGCAGCCAAGAGATAGGGCTCAGCTATGGCTACACCTTC. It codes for CASSQEIGLSYGYTF.

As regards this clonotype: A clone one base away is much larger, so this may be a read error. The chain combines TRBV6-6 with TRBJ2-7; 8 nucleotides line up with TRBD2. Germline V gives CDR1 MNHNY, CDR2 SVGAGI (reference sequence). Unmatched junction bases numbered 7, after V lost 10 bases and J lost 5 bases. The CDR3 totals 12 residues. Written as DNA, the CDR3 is TGTGCCACCGCGGGGGGTGGGCACGAGCAGTACTTC. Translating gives CATAGGGHEQYF.